A selection of T cell receptor beta chains follows, all from one sample in a study of beta chain features in type 1 diabetes. Only in-frame clones appear in the TCRdb table, and some are missing; sequencing was by immunoSEQ multiplex PCR. The sample lists about 400,000 clones, 10% to 15% occurring once. Sequences were obtained from naive CD4+ T cells from blood. The receptor set was obtained from a woman aged 18-29 years with type 1 diabetes. The CDR3 runs from the conserved cysteine through the conserved F or W. The order of the fields is V gene, CDR3 length, CDR3 protein.

TRBV30,13,CAWAIRGFDEQYF
TRBV10-3,16,CAIRRDRKMNTGELFF
TRBV29-1,10,CSVLQALQYF
TRBV28,14,CASSHRGSSEKLFF
TRBV11-2,11,CASSSYTEAFF
TRBV5-1,15,CASSSGLAGRETQYF
TRBV19,13,CASSIRGRETQYF
TRBV19,16,CASSPRQLPYQETQYF
TRBV4-1,13,CASSQDPYQPQHF
TRBV4-1,14,CASSQDPLAVEQYF
TRBV18,15,CASSQLAGGTDTQYF